This T cell receptor (beta chain) appears in the sequencing data of a study of T cells in Graves' hyperthyroidism and ophthalmopathy. This clonotype was observed at least ten times. What it recognizes is unknown. Each person with ophthalmopathy scored at least 3 on the Clinical Activity Score, reached NOSPECS grade 4 or higher, and had been ill under 3 months. The authors obtained PBMCs from over 8 ml of fresh peripheral blood. CDR3 length equals 16 residues. Germline assignment: CDR1 SGHAT and CDR2 FQNNGV. The V and J ends lost 3 bases and 0 bases respectively, with 14 bases between them. General observations from the study: Peripheral blood also featured most of the thyroid clonotypes expanded above 0.001.

It was RNA transcripts that yielded the amplified TCR beta CDR3 regions. The HTBI primer set served for first-round RT-PCR of the TCR CDR3. TCRdb used MiXCR to reprocess the multiplex PCR reads, holding one entry per CDR3 protein. Found here are about 600,000 distinct CDR3 sequences, more than 15% of them singletons; the top ten hold approximately 3.5%. The chain employs TRBV11-2 and TRBJ1-1, with D tentatively TRBD1 (5 bases). This TCR came from a woman in her 40s with Graves' ophthalmopathy. Source material: blood. CDR3 sequence (DNA): TGTGCCAGCAGCTTTCCGGACGGGACGGTGAACACTGAAGCTTTCTTT. Its protein product is CASSFPDGTVNTEAFF. Drawing the rest from reference TRBV11-2 and TRBJ1-1, the complete variable domain is EAGVAQSPRYKIIEKRQSVAFWCNPISGHATLYWYQQILGQGPKLLIQFQNNGVVDDSQLPKDRFSAERLKGVDSTLKIQPAKLEDSAVYLCASSFPDGTVNTEAFFGQGTRLTVV.